This section outlines one T cell receptor (beta chain) sequence together with its context. Its antigen is not identified. Across several immunoSEQ plates, the genomic DNA of each subset was split evenly. Method: immunoSEQ multiplex PCR; TCRdb's copy keeps in-frame clones and lacks some. The sample has fewer than 1.8 million clones; approximately 98.5% are singletons. This specimen comes from a study of shared clonotypes between healthy human individuals. Whole-study results and caveats: Across subsets, estimated richness was generally greater for naive than for memory populations. Naive CD4 clonotype sharing across a few donors was approximately 5.2%.

CD4+ cells were split into CD45RA+ naive and CD45RA-negative memory subsets. The CDR3 sequence is 13 residues long. V lost 0 bases, J lost 3 bases, and 7 bases lay in between. Germline loops: CDR1 SGHKS, CDR2 YYEKEE (reference sequence). This chain joins TRBV5-5 and TRBJ2-7; D is ambiguous. The sequenced sample consisted of naive CD4+ T cells sorted from blood. This sample's subset: CD45RA+ positively selected. The receptor's source is a man younger than 45 in good health. The CDR3 spells CASSLEGIYEQYF. In DNA, the CDR3 is TGTGCCAGCAGCTTGGAGGGAATCTACGAGCAGTACTTC.